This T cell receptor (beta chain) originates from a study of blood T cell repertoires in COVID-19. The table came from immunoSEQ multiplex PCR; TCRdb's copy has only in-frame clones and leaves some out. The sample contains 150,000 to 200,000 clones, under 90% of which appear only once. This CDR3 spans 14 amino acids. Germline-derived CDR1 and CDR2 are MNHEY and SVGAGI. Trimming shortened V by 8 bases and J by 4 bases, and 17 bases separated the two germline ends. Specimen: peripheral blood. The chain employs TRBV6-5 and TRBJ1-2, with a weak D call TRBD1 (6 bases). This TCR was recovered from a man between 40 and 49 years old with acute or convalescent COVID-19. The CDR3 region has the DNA TGTGCCAGCCACAAAGGGGGGAGGGTCTATGGCTACACCTTC. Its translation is CASHKGGRVYGYTF.